These 29 T cell receptor beta chains originate from one sample sequenced in a study of T cell repertoires in cytomegalovirus infection (dated by TCRdb to about 2019). Data came from an Illumina HiSeq 1500. The public sequencing data were trimmed at Q25 with fastp and processed into clonotypes with MiXCR by TCRdb, which kept only in-frame beta chains. CDR3 protein duplicates are merged, each entry listing the most common genes and DNA. A total of approximately 1,000,000 distinct CDR3 sequences appear in this sample, approximately 31% of them only once. The ten largest account for roughly 13% of the sample. According to the study, the label for this sample's treatment or condition signals: in vitro stimulation with specific CMV peptide epitopes to enrich CMV-specific T cells. Which antigens these TCRs recognize remains unknown. The sample was cultured CD8+ T cells from PBMCs, taken from culture after CMV antigen stimulation. These receptors were taken from a human donor in good health (CMV status not recorded). Some clones in this sample may be carry-over from other donors' samples.

About this clonotype itself: A junction boundary mismatches the germline segment, possibly from a read error. This rearrangement joins TRBV7-9 to TRBJ2-1; D is possibly TRBD2 (6 bases). The V gene's germline CDR1 is SEHNR and CDR2 FQNEAQ (reference sequence). The CDR3 runs to 11 residues. CDR3 nucleotide sequence: TGTGCCGGCTTAGAGGGGACTGAGCAGTCCTTC. It specifies CAGLEGTEQSF.

This clonotype was picked up many times. The chain links TRBV4-1 to TRBJ1-5; D uncertain. Germline V gene lookup returns CDR1 MGHRA and CDR2 YSYEKL. The germline V and J ends were trimmed by 3 bases and 3 bases, with 6 bases remaining between them. The CDR3 totals 13 residues. The CDR3 nucleotides read TGCGCCAGCAGCCAGGGGATCAATCAGCCCCAGCATTTT. It specifies CASSQGINQPQHF.

The rearrangement uses TRBV7-6 and TRBJ1-6; D is possibly TRBD1 (5 bases). This CDR3 spans 14 amino acids. Germline loops: CDR1 SGHVS, CDR2 FNYEAQ. The ends were cut back, 6 bases at V and 8 bases at J, with 14 bases in the middle. The CDR3 reads CASSLTGTHSPLHF. As DNA, the CDR3 is TGTGCCAGCAGTTTAACCGGGACCCATTCACCCCTCCACTTT.

This clonotype was recorded once. The junction does not match germline at one end; this may be a read error. The chain employs TRBV18 and TRBJ2-1; the D gene is possibly TRBD2 (7 bases). This CDR3 has 15 residues. Germline-derived CDR1 and CDR2 are KGHSH and LQKENI. The CDR3 DNA reads TGTGTCAGCTCACGGGAGGACAGCTCCTACAATGAGCAGTTCTTC. Translation gives CVSSREDSSYNEQFF.

This clonotype was found a few times. The chain couples TRBV6-5 to TRBJ2-3; 8 bases fit TRBD1. Germline CDR1 and CDR2: MNHEY and SVGAGI. The CDR3 has 15 residues. V shed 5 bases, J shed 4 bases, and the junction held 8 bases outside the gene matches. CDR3 nucleotides: TGTGCCAGCAGTCCCGACGGACAGGGTTCAGATACGCAGTATTTT. It encodes CASSPDGQGSDTQYF.

This chain links TRBV6-2 or TRBV6-3 with TRBJ2-3; 8 bases agree with TRBD1. The CDR3 extends over 18 amino acids. Unmatched junction bases numbered 12, after V lost 4 bases and J lost 0 bases. Germline V gene lookup returns CDR1 MNHEY and CDR2 SVGEGT. CDR3 region: CASSSSSRQGASTDTQYF. CDR3 in DNA: TGTGCCAGCAGTTCAAGTTCGAGGCAGGGGGCAAGCACAGATACGCAGTATTTT.

This clonotype has just a few counts. V gene TRBV2 combines with J gene TRBJ2-3, with TRBD1 matching over 7 bases. In germline, CDR1 is SNHLY, CDR2 FYNNEI. The V and J ends lost 8 bases and 0 bases, in that order; junction bases with no gene match: 14. The CDR3 length is 17 residues. DNA of the CDR3: TGTGCCAGCTGCACGCTCGGACAGGACCCTAGCACAGATACGCAGTATTTT. This translates into CASCTLGQDPSTDTQYF.

The chain recombines TRBV19 with TRBJ1-1; weak D call: TRBD1 (6 bases). CDR1 is LNHDA and CDR2 is SQIVND in the germline V gene (reference sequence). There are 15 residues in the CDR3. The V end lost 6 bases, the J end lost 8 bases, and 22 bases lay between the germline ends. As DNA, the CDR3 is TGTGCCAGTAGAATGTACTTGGGGACAAGGGAAGAAGCTTTCTTT. Its translation is CASRMYLGTREEAFF.

This clonotype was detected only a few times. The V gene is TRBV27, the J gene TRBJ2-1, with 8 bases aligning to TRBD1. J lost 4 bases, V lost 2 bases, and 7 bases had no gene match. This CDR3 region has 16 residues. Per germline, CDR1 MNHEY and CDR2 SMNVEV (reference sequence). CDR3 loop: CASSLRAGGAYNEQFF. CDR3 coding DNA: TGTGCCAGCAGTTTAAGGGCAGGGGGCGCATACAATGAGCAGTTCTTC.

This clonotype was found many times. The chain couples TRBV7-2 to TRBJ2-2; TRBD1 matches 8 bases. The CDR3 consists of 18 residues. Germline values: CDR1 SGHTA, CDR2 FQGNSA. The J segment lost 1 base and the V segment lost 3 bases, leaving 10 bases of the junction unmatched. The CDR3 nucleotides read TGTGCCAGCAGCTTCGCCGACAGGGGATATGTGAACACCGGGGAGCTGTTTTTT. Translated, it gives CASSFADRGYVNTGELFF.

This clonotype was found a few times. The J gene is TRBJ2-2, the V gene TRBV19; D might be TRBD2 (6 bases). This CDR3 region has 16 residues. Germline loops: CDR1 LNHDA, CDR2 SQIVND (reference sequence). The V gene lost 5 bases and the J gene lost 0 bases, with 13 bases spanning the gap. The CDR3 sequence: CASSPWDFSNTGELFF. In DNA, the CDR3 is TGTGCCAGTAGTCCTTGGGACTTTTCGAACACCGGGGAGCTGTTTTTT. The full variable domain, rest sourced from reference TRBV19 and TRBJ2-2, is DGGITQSPKYLFRKEGQNVTLSCEQNLNHDAMYWYRQDPGQGLRLIYYSQIVNDFQKGDIAEGYSVSREKKESFPLTVTSAQKNPTAFYLCASSPWDFSNTGELFFGEGSRLTVL.

V is TRBV20-1 and J is TRBJ2-7, with a possible D match to TRBD1 (6 bases). V was clipped by 6 bases and J by 2 bases, with 20 bases between them. The germline CDR1 and CDR2 sequences are DFQATT and SNEGSKA (reference sequence). This CDR3 contains 15 residues. CDR3: CSALARGQGAYEQYV. In DNA form, the CDR3 reads TGCAGTGCCCTTGCTCGGGGACAAGGCGCCTACGAGCAGTACGTC.

The chain is built from TRBV4-1 and TRBJ2-1, with 9 bases identical to TRBD1. CDR3 length: 15 residues. Germline loops: CDR1 MGHRA, CDR2 YSYEKL. Trimming cost V 5 bases and J 4 bases; bases outside gene matches: 6. CDR3 residues: CASSYGQGQYNEQFF. The CDR3 DNA follows: TGCGCCAGCAGCTACGGACAGGGGCAATACAATGAGCAGTTCTTC.

The chain employs TRBV5-6 and TRBJ2-7, with unresolved D. Germline CDR1 and CDR2: SGHDT and YYEEEE. CDR3 length: 13 residues. The V gene lost 9 bases and the J gene lost 5 bases, with 18 bases spanning the gap. CDR3 amino acids: CANIYGNSHEQYF. DNA for the CDR3: TGTGCCAACATCTATGGGAACAGCCACGAGCAGTACTTC. The variable domain in full, completed from reference TRBV5-6 and TRBJ2-7, reads DAGVTQSPTHLIKTRGQQVTLRCSPKSGHDTVSWYQQALGQGPQFIFQYYEEEERQRGNFPDRFSGHQFPNYSSELNVNALLLGDSALYLCANIYGNSHEQYFGPGTRLTVT.

The table lists this clonotype with many counts. This chain links TRBV7-8 with TRBJ2-3; D is perhaps TRBD2 (5 bases). CDR1 and CDR2 from the germline V gene are SGHVS and FQNEAQ. The germline V and J ends were trimmed by 0 bases and 0 bases, with 10 bases remaining between them. The CDR3 has 16 amino acids. The DNA for the CDR3 is TGTGCCAGCAGCTTAGCGAGGGTTACTAGCACAGATACGCAGTATTTT. Its protein product is CASSLARVTSTDTQYF.

The J gene is TRBJ2-1, the V gene TRBV19; perhaps TRBD1 as D (5 bases). CDR1 LNHDA and CDR2 SQIVND come from the germline V gene (reference sequence). V lost 3 bases, J lost 4 bases, and 13 bases lay in between. This CDR3 region has 15 residues. The CDR3 sequence is CASSIVPRQYNEQFF. DNA for the CDR3: TGTGCCAGTAGTATCGTCCCGAGACAGTACAATGAGCAGTTCTTC.

The rearrangement links TRBV6-1 to TRBJ1-2; no reliable D call. Looked up from germline, CDR1 is MNHNS and CDR2 is SASEGT. V was pared by 4 bases and J by 4 bases, with 10 bases between. This CDR3 comprises 13 residues. Here the CDR3 DNA reads TGTGCCAGCAGTGGGGTCAGATCCTATGGCTACACCTTC. Translated: CASSGVRSYGYTF.

This clonotype was found a few times. The chain uses TRBV11-2 and TRBJ2-7, with D possibly TRBD1 on 6 matching bases. CDR1 is SGHAT, CDR2 FQNNGV, per germline. The CDR3 length is 11 residues. Trimming pared 6 bases from V and 4 bases from J, leaving 7 bases between. CDR3 amino acids: CASRQGYEQYV. The CDR3 DNA is TGTGCCAGCAGACAGGGATACGAGCAGTACGTC.

In this sample, this clonotype turned up a few times. One end of the junction is discordant with germline, which a read error may explain. J is TRBJ1-1 and V is TRBV10-3; D is undetermined. CDR1 ENHRY and CDR2 SYGVKD come from the germline V gene. This CDR3 contains 13 residues. The CDR3 sequence is CAIGDGMNTEAFF. The CDR3 nucleotides are TGTGCCATCGGTGATGGGATGAACACTGAAGCTTTCTTT.

The V call is TRBV27, the J call TRBJ1-5; D is perhaps TRBD1 (5 bases). The germline CDR1 and CDR2 sequences are MNHEY and SMNVEV (reference sequence). The CDR3 is made up of 17 amino acids. Between the trimmed V and J ends, which lost 8 bases and 0 bases, there was a span of 20 bases. The CDR3 reads CASGAGVRAYSNQPQHF. The CDR3 nucleotides read TGTGCCAGCGGCGCGGGGGTTAGGGCATATAGCAATCAGCCCCAGCATTTT.

V is TRBV27 and J is TRBJ1-2, with D maybe TRBD1 (5 bases). Germline V lookup: CDR1 MNHEY, CDR2 SMNVEV (reference sequence). This CDR3 contains 13 residues. The V end lost 6 bases, the J end lost 4 bases, and 12 bases lay between the germline ends. DNA of the CDR3: TGTGCCAGCAGCGCCGGGGGATCCTATGGCTACACCTTC. Its translation is CASSAGGSYGYTF.

The chain employs TRBV4-1 and TRBJ2-1; 7 nucleotides match TRBD2. With V trimmed by 1 base and J by 3 bases, 6 bases remained unmatched. The CDR3 runs to 16 residues. CDR1 and CDR2 from the germline V gene are MGHRA and YSYEKL. CDR3 protein: CASSQVLGGNYNEQFF. CDR3 bases: TGCGCCAGCAGCCAAGTTTTGGGGGGGAACTACAATGAGCAGTTCTTC.

This clonotype has a handful of counts. The gene calls are TRBV6-6 and TRBJ1-2; 8 nucleotides agree with TRBD1. The CDR3 consists of 13 residues. CDR1 and CDR2 from the germline V gene are MNHNY and SVGAGI (reference sequence). The ends lost 5 bases at V and 5 bases at J; junction bases unmatched: 4. The CDR3 reads CASSHGQGYGYTF. CDR3 nucleotide sequence: TGTGCCAGCAGTCATGGACAGGGATATGGCTACACCTTC.

The table lists this clonotype with a few counts. This chain joins TRBV7-6 and TRBJ2-1, with 16 bases lining up with TRBD2. Germline CDR1 reads SGHVS; CDR2 reads FNYEAQ. V shed 5 bases, J shed 13 bases, and the junction held 8 bases outside the gene matches. The CDR3 spans 15 residues. The CDR3 spells CASSLGLAGGLRQFF. The CDR3, as DNA: TGTGCCAGCAGCCTGGGACTAGCGGGGGGGCTCCGTCAGTTCTTC. Full variable domain (rest looked up from reference TRBV7-6 and TRBJ2-1): GAGVSQSPRYKVTKRGQDVALRCDPISGHVSLYWYRQALGQGPEFLTYFNYEAQQDKSGLPNDRFSAERPEGSISTLTIQRTEQRDSAMYRCASSLGLAGGLRQFFGPGTRLTVL.

V and J are TRBV27 and TRBJ1-1; no clear D gene. The CDR3 sequence is 15 residues long. Germline V gene lookup returns CDR1 MNHEY and CDR2 SMNVEV (reference sequence). V was cut by 6 bases and J by 2 bases, with 16 bases left in between. The CDR3 sequence: CASSPKSPFNTEAFF. CDR3 DNA: TGTGCCAGCAGCCCTAAAAGTCCTTTCAACACTGAAGCTTTCTTT.

This clonotype was seen repeatedly, ten times or more. This chain links TRBV12-3 or TRBV12-4 with TRBJ2-3; 8 nucleotides agree with TRBD2. The CDR3 is 14 amino acids. Trimming cost V 7 bases and J 1 base; bases outside gene matches: 4. The DNA for the CDR3 is TGTGCCAGCACCATCGGGGGGGGCACAGATACGCAGTATTTT. It specifies CASTIGGGTDTQYF.

The sample holds a few counts of this clonotype. The genes are TRBV27 and TRBJ2-1; perhaps D is TRBD1 or TRBD2 (5 bases each). Germline V gene sequence: CDR1 MNHEY, CDR2 SMNVEV (reference sequence). The CDR3 runs 19 residues. V shed 1 base and J shed 5 bases, with 24 bases lying between them. CDR3 loop: CASSLYPIKRIGANNEQFF. The CDR3 nucleotides are TGTGCCAGCAGTTTATACCCCATCAAAAGAATCGGGGCCAACAATGAGCAGTTCTTC.

This clonotype was seen a handful of times. The chain uses TRBV5-4 and TRBJ2-1; 10 nucleotides match TRBD2. Trimming took 2 bases from V and 6 from J; bases not matched to a gene: 5. CDR1 SGHNT and CDR2 YYREEE come from the germline V gene (reference sequence). The CDR3 has 15 amino acids. In nucleotides, the CDR3 is TGTGCCAGCAGCTTTCTAGCGGGGGACCTCAATGAGCAGTTCTTC. This sequence encodes CASSFLAGDLNEQFF.

V is TRBV2 and J is TRBJ2-5, with 7 bases that match TRBD1. Trimming cost V 6 bases and J 4 bases; bases outside gene matches: 8. The germline gives CDR1 SNHLY, CDR2 FYNNEI. CDR3 length: 14 residues. The CDR3 sequence is CASRNDRVGETQYF. CDR3 DNA sequence: TGTGCCAGCAGGAACGACAGGGTGGGAGAGACCCAGTACTTC.